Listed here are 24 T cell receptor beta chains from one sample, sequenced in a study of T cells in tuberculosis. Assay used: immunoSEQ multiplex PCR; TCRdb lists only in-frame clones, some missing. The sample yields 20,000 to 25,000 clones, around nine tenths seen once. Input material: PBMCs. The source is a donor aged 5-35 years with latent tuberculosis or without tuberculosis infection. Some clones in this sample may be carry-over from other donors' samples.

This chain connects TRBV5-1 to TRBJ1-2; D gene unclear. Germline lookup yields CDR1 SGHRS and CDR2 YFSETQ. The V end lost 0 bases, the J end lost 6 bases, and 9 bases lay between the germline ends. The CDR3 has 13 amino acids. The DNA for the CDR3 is TGCGCCAGCAGCTTGGGGGGAGCGGATGGCTACACCTTC. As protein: CASSLGGADGYTF. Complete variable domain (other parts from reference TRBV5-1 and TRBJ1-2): KAGVTQTPRYLIKTRGQQVTLSCSPISGHRSVSWYQQTPGQGLQFLFEYFSETQRNKGNFPGRFSGRQFSNSRSEMNVSTLELGDSALYLCASSLGGADGYTFGSGTRLTVV.

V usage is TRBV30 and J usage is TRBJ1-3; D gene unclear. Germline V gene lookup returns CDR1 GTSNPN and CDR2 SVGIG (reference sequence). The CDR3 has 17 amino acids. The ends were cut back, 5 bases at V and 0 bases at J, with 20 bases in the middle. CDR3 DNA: TGTGCCTGGGGGAGGTTTACAGCCCCCGACTCTGGAAACACCATATATTTT. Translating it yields CAWGRFTAPDSGNTIYF. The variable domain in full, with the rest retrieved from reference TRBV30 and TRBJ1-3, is SQTIHQWPATLVQPVGSPLSLECTVEGTSNPNLYWYRQAAGRGLQLLFYSVGIGQISSEVPQNLSASRPQDRQFILSSKKLLLSDSGFYLCAWGRFTAPDSGNTIYFGEGSWLTVV.

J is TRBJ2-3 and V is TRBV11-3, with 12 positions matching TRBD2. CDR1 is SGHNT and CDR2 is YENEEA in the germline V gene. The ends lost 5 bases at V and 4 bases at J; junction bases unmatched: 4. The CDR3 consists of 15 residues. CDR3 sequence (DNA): TGTGCCAGCAGCCCCCGACTAGCGGGGGCAGATACGCAGTATTTT. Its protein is CASSPRLAGADTQYF.

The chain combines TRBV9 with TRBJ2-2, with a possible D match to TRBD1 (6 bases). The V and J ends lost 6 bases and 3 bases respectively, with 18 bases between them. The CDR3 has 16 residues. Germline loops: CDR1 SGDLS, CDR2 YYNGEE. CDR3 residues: CASTLDWGPYTGELFF. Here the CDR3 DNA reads TGTGCCAGCACCCTAGATTGGGGGCCTTACACCGGGGAGCTGTTTTTT. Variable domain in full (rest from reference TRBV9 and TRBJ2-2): DSGVTQTPKHLITATGQRVTLRCSPRSGDLSVYWYQQSLDQGLQFLIQYYNGEERAKGNILERFSAQQFPDLHSELNLSSLELGDSALYFCASTLDWGPYTGELFFGEGSRLTVL.

CDR3 sequence: CASSLEAGTNEQFF. The CDR3 DNA reads TGCGCCAGCAGCTTGGAAGCAGGTACAAATGAGCAGTTCTTC. The gene calls are TRBV5-1 and TRBJ2-1, with unresolved D. This CDR3 spans 14 amino acids. Per the germline V gene, CDR1 is SGHRS and CDR2 is YFSETQ. Trimming took off 0 bases at V and 7 bases at J, with 11 bases between the two ends.

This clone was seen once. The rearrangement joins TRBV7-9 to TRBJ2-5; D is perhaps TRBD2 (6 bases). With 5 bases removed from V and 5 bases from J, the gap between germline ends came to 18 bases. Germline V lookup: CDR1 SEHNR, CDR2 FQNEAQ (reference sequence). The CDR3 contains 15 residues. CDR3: CASSPGGPRGETQYF. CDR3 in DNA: TGTGCCAGCAGCCCCGGGGGACCCCGCGGGGAGACCCAGTACTTC.

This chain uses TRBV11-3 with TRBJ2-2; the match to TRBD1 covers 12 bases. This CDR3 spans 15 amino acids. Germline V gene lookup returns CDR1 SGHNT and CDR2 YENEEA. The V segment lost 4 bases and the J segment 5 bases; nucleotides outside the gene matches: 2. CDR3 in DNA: TGTGCCAGCAGCTCGGGACAGGGGGCGACCGGGGAGCTGTTTTTT. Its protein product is CASSSGQGATGELFF.

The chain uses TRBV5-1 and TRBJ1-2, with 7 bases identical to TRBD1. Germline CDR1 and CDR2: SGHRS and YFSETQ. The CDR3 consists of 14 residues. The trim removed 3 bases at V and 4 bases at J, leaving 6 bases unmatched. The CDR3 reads CASSSQGGPYGYTF. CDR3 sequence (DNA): TGCGCCAGCAGCTCCCAGGGGGGACCCTATGGCTACACCTTC.

Here the CDR3 DNA reads TGTGCTAGTGGTTTGACCCAAATGACTAGCGGGGGGCACAATGAGCAGTTCTTC. It yields the protein CASGLTQMTSGGHNEQFF. V and J are TRBV12-5 and TRBJ2-1, with 13 bases fitting TRBD2. The CDR3 spans 18 residues. The V gene's germline CDR1 is LGHNT and CDR2 FRNRAP. V was pared by 2 bases and J by 5 bases, with 9 bases of the junction left unmatched.

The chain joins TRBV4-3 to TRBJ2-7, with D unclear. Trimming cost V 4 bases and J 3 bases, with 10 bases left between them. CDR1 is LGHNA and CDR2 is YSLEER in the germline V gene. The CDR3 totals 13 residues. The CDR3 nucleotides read TGCGCCAGCAGCCTGCGGCCAAACTACGAGCAGTACTTC. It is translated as CASSLRPNYEQYF.

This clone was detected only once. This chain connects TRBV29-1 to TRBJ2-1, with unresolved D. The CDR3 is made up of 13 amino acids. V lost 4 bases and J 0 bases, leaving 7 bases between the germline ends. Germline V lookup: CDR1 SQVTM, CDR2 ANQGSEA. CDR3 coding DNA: TGCAGCGTTGCCAGGTCCTCCTACAATGAGCAGTTCTTC. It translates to CSVARSSYNEQFF.

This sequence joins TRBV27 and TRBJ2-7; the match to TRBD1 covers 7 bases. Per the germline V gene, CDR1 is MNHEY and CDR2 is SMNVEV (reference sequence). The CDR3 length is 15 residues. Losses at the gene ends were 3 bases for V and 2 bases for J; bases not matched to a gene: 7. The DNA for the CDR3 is TGTGCCAGCAGTTTGAGACAGGGAGTGGCCTACGAGCAGTACTTC. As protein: CASSLRQGVAYEQYF.

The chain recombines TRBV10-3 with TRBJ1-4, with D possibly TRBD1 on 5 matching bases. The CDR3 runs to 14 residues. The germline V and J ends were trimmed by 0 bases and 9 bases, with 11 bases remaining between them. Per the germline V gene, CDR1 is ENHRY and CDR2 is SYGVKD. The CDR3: CAISESGSGKKLFF. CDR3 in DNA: TGTGCCATCAGTGAGTCGGGCTCAGGGAAAAAACTGTTTTTT.

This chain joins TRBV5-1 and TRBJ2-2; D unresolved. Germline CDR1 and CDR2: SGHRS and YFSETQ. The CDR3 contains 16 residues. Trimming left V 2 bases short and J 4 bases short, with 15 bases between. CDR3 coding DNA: TGCGCCAGCAGCTTCAACACGGGTGGTGGCACCGGGGAGCTGTTTTTT. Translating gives CASSFNTGGGTGELFF.

The CDR3 nucleotides read TGCGCCAGCAGTGGAGGACTAGCGCTTAGCACAGATACGCAGTATTTT. Translating gives CASSGGLALSTDTQYF. The chain employs TRBV10-2 and TRBJ2-3, with TRBD2 matching 9 bases. V was clipped by 4 bases and J by 0 bases; unmatched bases: 5. Germline V gene lookup returns CDR1 WSHSY and CDR2 SAAADI. The CDR3 is 16 amino acids.

As DNA, the CDR3 is TGCGCCAGCAGCTCGGAACAGGGGGCGCTTGAAAAACTGTTTTTT. The encoded protein is CASSSEQGALEKLFF. The chain employs TRBV5-1 and TRBJ1-4, with 9 bases matching TRBD1. Germline lookup yields CDR1 SGHRS and CDR2 YFSETQ. CDR3 length equals 15 residues. V was pared by 3 bases and J by 7 bases, with 7 bases of the junction left unmatched.

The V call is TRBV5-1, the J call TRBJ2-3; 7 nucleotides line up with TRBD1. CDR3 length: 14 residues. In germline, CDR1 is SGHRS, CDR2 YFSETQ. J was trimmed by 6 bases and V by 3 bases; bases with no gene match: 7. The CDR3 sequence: CASSSGQYSDTQYF. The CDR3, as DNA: TGCGCCAGCAGCTCGGGACAGTACTCTGATACGCAGTATTTT.

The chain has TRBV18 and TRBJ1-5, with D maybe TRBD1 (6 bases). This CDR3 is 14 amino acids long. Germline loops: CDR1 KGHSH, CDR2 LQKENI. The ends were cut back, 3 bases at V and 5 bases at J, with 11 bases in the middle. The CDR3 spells CASSPLDSDQPQHF. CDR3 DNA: TGTGCCAGCTCACCCTTGGACAGCGATCAGCCCCAGCATTTT.

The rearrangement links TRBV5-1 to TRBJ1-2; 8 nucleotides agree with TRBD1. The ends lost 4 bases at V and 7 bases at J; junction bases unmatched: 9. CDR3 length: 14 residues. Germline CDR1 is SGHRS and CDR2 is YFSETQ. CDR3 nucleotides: TGCGCCAGCAGCCTAGGACAGGGAGAGGGTGGCTACACCTTC. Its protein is CASSLGQGEGGYTF.

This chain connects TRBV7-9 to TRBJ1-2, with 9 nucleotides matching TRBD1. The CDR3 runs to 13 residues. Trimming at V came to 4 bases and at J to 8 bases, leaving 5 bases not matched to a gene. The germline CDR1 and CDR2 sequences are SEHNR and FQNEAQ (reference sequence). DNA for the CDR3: TGTGCCAGCAGCTCACAGGGGGCGCGAGGCTACACCTTC. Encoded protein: CASSSQGARGYTF.

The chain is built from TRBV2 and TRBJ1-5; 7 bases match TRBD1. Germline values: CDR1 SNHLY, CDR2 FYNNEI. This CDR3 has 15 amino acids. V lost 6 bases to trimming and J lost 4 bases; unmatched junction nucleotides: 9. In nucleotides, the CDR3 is TGTGCCAGCAGGAAGGGGGCAGGAGGTAATCAGCCCCAGCATTTT. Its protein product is CASRKGAGGNQPQHF.

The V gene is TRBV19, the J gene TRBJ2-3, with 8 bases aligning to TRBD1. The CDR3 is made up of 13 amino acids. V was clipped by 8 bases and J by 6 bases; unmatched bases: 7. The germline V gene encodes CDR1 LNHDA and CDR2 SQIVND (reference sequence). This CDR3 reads CASGTGSTDTQYF. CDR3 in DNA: TGTGCCAGTGGGACAGGTTCAACTGATACGCAGTATTTT.

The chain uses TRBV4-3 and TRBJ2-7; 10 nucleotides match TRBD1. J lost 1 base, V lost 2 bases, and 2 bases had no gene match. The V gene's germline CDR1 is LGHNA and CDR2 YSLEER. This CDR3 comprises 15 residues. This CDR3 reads CASSQPGQGSYEQYF. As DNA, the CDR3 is TGCGCCAGCAGCCAACCGGGACAGGGGTCCTACGAGCAGTACTTC.

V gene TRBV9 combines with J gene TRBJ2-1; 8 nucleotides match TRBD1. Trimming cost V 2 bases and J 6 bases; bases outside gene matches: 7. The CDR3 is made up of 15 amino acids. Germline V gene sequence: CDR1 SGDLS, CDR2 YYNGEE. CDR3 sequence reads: CASSVTRTGTNEQFF. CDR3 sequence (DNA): TGTGCCAGCAGCGTTACCCGGACAGGGACCAATGAGCAGTTCTTC.